This TCR beta chain is drawn from a study of identifying expanded T cells in peripheral blood. General study results and limits: About 1.3 clones differed between technical replicates, versus approximately 16 and 19 over time. Variance in clone template counts between approximately two-week samples significantly increased with total template count across all healthy donors.

With 1 base removed from V and 4 bases from J, the gap between germline ends came to 11 bases. The CDR3 contains 14 residues. Per the germline V gene, CDR1 is MNHEY and CDR2 is SMNVEV (reference sequence). Libraries were prepared by immunoSEQ multiplex PCR; TCRdb keeps only in-frame clonotypes and omits some of them. In the table there are about 89,000 clones, around 88% of which are singletons. As concerns this clone: Antigen unknown.

During the collection period, no donor immune events like infections were recorded. The TCR comes from a person between 18 and 75 years old in good health. The rearrangement uses TRBV27 and TRBJ2-7, with D possibly matching TRBD2 (7 bases). Sequencing used blood. DNA of the CDR3: TGTGCCAGCAGTTTATGGGGGCGGGGGTACGAGCAGTACTTC. It codes for CASSLWGRGYEQYF.